The entry that follows covers one T cell receptor beta chain sequence. Its antigen remains undetermined. The input lacks base qualities; no much larger clone sits a single base away. The source of the sample is a study of vaccination and CD4 T cells after COVID-19 (dated by TCRdb to 2022 to 2024). Study-wide context: Convalescent patients had a positive SARS-CoV-2 result on nasal swab PCR, and of these patients, several had mild disease and one had severe disease. Post-COVID blood samples were collected from convalescent patients a median of approximately 93 days after diagnosis, with a range of roughly 35 to 161 days. For stimulating the cultures, overlapping spike peptide pools were used, derived from SARS-CoV-2 as well as from the common cold coronaviruses HCoV-NL63, HCoV-OC43 and HCoV-229E. Post-vaccine blood samples were collected a median of approximately 77 days after the second vaccine dose, ranging from roughly 12 to 250 days. In the convalescent cohort there were six males and four females, among whom were two Hispanic individuals, seven Caucasians, two Asians and one multiracial person. Each participant got two doses of either the Pfizer-BioNTech BNT162b2 vaccine (n=8) or the Moderna mRNA-1273 vaccine (n=2). Control cultures received a CEFX viral epitope pool as the positive control, an HIV-1 Nef peptide pool as the negative control, or no peptide. In over 8 COVID-19 convalescent patients and a handful of infection-naive healthy vaccine recipients, the spike-specific CD4+ TCR repertoire before mRNA vaccination was compared with the repertoire after mRNA vaccination.

This specimen's treatment or condition label, per the study, means: approximately 10-day PBMC culture with coronavirus spike peptide pools or control peptides (ViraFEST assay). To expand antigen-specific T cells with peptide pools and then pick out the expanded clonotypes through TCR sequencing, the study relied on the ViraFEST assay. Positive SARS-CoV-2 PCR tests in the convalescent patients dated from March to December 2020, before Alpha, Beta and Delta variants emerged in the United States. Each well held two million PBMCs cultured with roughly 10 ug/ml peptide pools in IMDM containing around 5% human AB serum and 8 to 10 IU/ml IL-2. Half of the culture medium was replaced with fresh IL-2-containing medium on days 3 and 7. After approximately 11 days of culture, CD4+ T cells were isolated by negative selection with the EasySep CD4+ T cell isolation kit. Ficoll-Paque Plus gradient centrifugation was used to isolate PBMCs from whole blood, and the isolated PBMCs were then either used fresh or cryopreserved at -140C. In general, triplicate wells were set up for every culture condition.

The receptor library was made with PCR. At the Johns Hopkins FTIC core, DNA from the cultured CD4+ T cells underwent TCR sequencing with the Oncomine TCR Beta short-read assay. The QIAamp micro DNA kit was used to extract genomic DNA from the cultured CD4+ T cells. The Oncomine TCR Beta libraries from cultured CD4+ T cells were pooled using unique dual indexes and then sequenced on an Illumina iSeq 100. On the authors' methods: Non-productive sequences were removed, and CDR3s that did not start with C, did not end with F or W, or were shorter than 7 amino acids were discarded. The MANAFEST web application identified antigen-specific clonotypes by comparing peptide-stimulated wells against reference wells and other culture wells. For a clone to be called positive, the clone needed an FDR below 0.05, an odds ratio above 5, and a productive frequency above 0.1% in at least two of three replicate wells. Clonotypes that were significantly expanded in both SARS-CoV-2 spike wells and at least one common cold coronavirus spike condition were defined as cross-reactive. Using R version 3.6.1, CDR3 homology was evaluated through Levenshtein distances (stringdist) along with unrooted phylogenetic trees (ape). TCRdb trimmed the raw reads at Q25, called clones with MiXCR and kept productive beta chains. Identical CDR3 protein sequences are pooled into one entry, listed with their most common genes and DNA. TCRdb assigned the V and J calls; the authors' analysis was not used. Across this sample there are 8,500 to 13,000 distinct CDR3 sequences, with approximately 42% seen only once. The ten largest account for roughly 20% of the sample.

Overall study results and their limits: In convalescent patients, a median roughly 87% of post-vaccine SARS-CoV-2-reactive clones were detected only after vaccination, and vaccine-specific priming was suggested by this finding. Relatively few convalescent patients were included in the study, and early timepoints after natural infection were not analyzed. An increase in the median number of SARS-CoV-2-reactive clonotypes from 20 to 25 after infection to 35 to 40 after vaccination was observed, but the change was not found to be significant. In convalescent patients, nearly all vaccine-specific clones (304 of 307) were found to be mono-reactive for SARS-CoV-2 spike rather than cross-reactive with common cold coronaviruses.

The CDR3 goes from the cysteine to the phenylalanine over 14 residues. Only the CDR3 part of the read is kept: 42 bases, read in frame from the first base. V is pared back by 8 bases and J by 3 bases, with 17 bases lying between the germline termini. CDR1 and CDR2 were assigned from the germline V gene as MNHNS and SASEGT. The chain couples TRBV6-1 to TRBJ2-7, with a tentative D call of TRBD1 or TRBD2, each matching 5 bases. This clonotype was sampled from a human donor who had recovered from COVID-19. The specimen sequenced was CD4+ T cells from blood, cultured in vitro. The nucleotide sequence is TGTGCCAGCGGGACGGACCTTTTTGGCTACGAGCAGTACTTC. It is translated as CASGTDLFGYEQYF.